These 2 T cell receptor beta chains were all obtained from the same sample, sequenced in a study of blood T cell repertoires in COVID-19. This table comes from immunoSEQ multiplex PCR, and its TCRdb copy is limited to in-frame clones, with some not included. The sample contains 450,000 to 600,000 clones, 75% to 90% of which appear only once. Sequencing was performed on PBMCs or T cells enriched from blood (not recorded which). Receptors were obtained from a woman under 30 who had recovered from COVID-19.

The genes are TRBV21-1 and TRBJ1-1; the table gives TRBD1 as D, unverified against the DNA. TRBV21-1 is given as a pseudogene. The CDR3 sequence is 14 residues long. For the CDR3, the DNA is TGTGCCAGCACCCCCCGACAGGGTCGCACTGAAGCTTTCTTT. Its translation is CASTPRQGRTEAFF.

This chain's CDR3 is CASSLNGRGDTQYF. The CDR3 DNA reads TGTGCCAGCAGCTTGAACGGGAGGGGAGATACGCAGTATTTT. V gene TRBV5-4 combines with J gene TRBJ2-3; 8 bases are shared with TRBD2. V dropped 1 base and J dropped 5; count of bases not matched to a gene: 3. The germline V gene has CDR1 SGHNT and CDR2 YYREEE (reference sequence). The CDR3 spans 14 residues.